What follows are 24 T cell receptor beta chains derived from one specimen sequenced in a study of blood T cell repertoires in COVID-19 (dated by TCRdb to about 2020). Library preparation used the immunoSEQ multiplex PCR assay. TCRdb obtained this table from immuneACCESS and retained in-frame rearrangements with V and J assigned. These tables miss some clones; where compared with another copy, unresolved V genes account for less than half of the shortfall, and the remainder is unexplained. Across this sample there are some 94,000 clones, with 80% to 85% seen only once. Roughly 2% of the sample is taken by the ten largest. Sequenced material: peripheral blood. The receptors shown here come from a man in his 70s with active or convalescent COVID-19.

The chain links TRBV2 to TRBJ1-1, with D unclear. Per the germline V gene, CDR1 is SNHLY and CDR2 is FYNNEI. Deletions cut 6 bases from V and 3 bases from J, with 8 bases between. This CDR3 comprises 12 residues. The CDR3 sequence is CASSSFYTEAFF. As DNA, the CDR3 is TGTGCCAGCAGCTCGTTTTACACTGAAGCTTTCTTT.

V gene TRBV18 combines with J gene TRBJ2-5; no firm D call. This CDR3 comprises 13 residues. Germline CDR1 KGHSH, CDR2 LQKENI. V was pared by 5 bases and J by 0 bases, with 7 bases between. The CDR3 region is CASSSQYQETQYF. In nucleotides, the CDR3 is TGTGCCAGCTCATCTCAGTACCAAGAGACCCAGTACTTC.

The V gene is TRBV28, the J gene TRBJ1-2; the D is unclear. CDR3 length equals 12 residues. V lost 6 bases, J lost 13 bases, and 18 bases lay in between. Looked up from germline, CDR1 is MDHEN and CDR2 is SYDVKM. The CDR3 region has the DNA TGTGCCAGCAGACTCTCTATGGAGGTCCCCACCTTC. Its protein product is CASRLSMEVPTF.

The J gene is TRBJ2-7, the V gene TRBV7-2; D not resolved. Germline lookup yields CDR1 SGHTA and CDR2 FQGNSA. V dropped 1 base and J dropped 9 bases, with 10 bases sitting between them. The CDR3 extends over 12 amino acids. CDR3 region: CASSLDPSGQYF. In nucleotides, the CDR3 is TGTGCCAGCAGCTTAGATCCGTCAGGGCAGTACTTC.

This clone was counted once. The J gene is TRBJ1-6, the V gene TRBV5-1; the D gene is possibly TRBD1 (5 bases). The CDR3 is 16 residues long. Germline CDR1 is SGHRS and CDR2 is YFSETQ. V lost 1 base and J 6 bases, leaving 14 bases between the germline ends. CDR3 sequence: CASSLTGIVGNSPLHF. The CDR3 DNA reads as TGCGCCAGCAGCTTGACAGGTATTGTCGGTAATTCACCCCTCCACTTT.

This clone was detected only a few times. The V gene is TRBV28, the J gene TRBJ1-1; D might be TRBD1 (5 bases). This CDR3 comprises 14 residues. Trimming stripped 7 bases from V and 5 bases from J, with 17 bases between. Germline assignment: CDR1 MDHEN and CDR2 SYDVKM. CDR3 amino acids: CASKLGREVTEAFF. In DNA form, the CDR3 reads TGTGCCAGCAAATTGGGCAGGGAGGTAACTGAAGCTTTCTTT.

The CDR3 loop reads CASSSTLLAGVICEQFF. DNA for the CDR3: TGTGCCAGCAGCTCAACACTACTAGCGGGGGTAATCTGTGAGCAGTTCTTC. This chain joins TRBV13 and TRBJ2-1, with TRBD2 identical over 11 bases. Germline values: CDR1 PRHDT, CDR2 FYEKMQ (reference sequence). This CDR3 is built from 17 residues. V lost 4 bases and J lost 9; bases outside the gene matches: 14.

This chain joins TRBV20-1 and TRBJ2-5; D gene uncertain. Germline loops: CDR1 DFQATT, CDR2 SNEGSKA (reference sequence). The V gene lost 5 bases and the J gene lost 5 bases, with 9 bases spanning the gap. This CDR3 comprises 11 residues. The CDR3 loop is CSASRSETQYF. In DNA, the CDR3 is TGCAGTGCTTCTAGAAGCGAGACCCAGTACTTC.

This clone was detected once. The chain has TRBV19 and TRBJ1-5; D perhaps matches TRBD1 (5 bases). This CDR3 comprises 16 residues. V lost 4 bases to trimming and J lost 11 bases, with 24 bases between them. Germline CDR1 reads LNHDA; CDR2 reads SQIVND (reference sequence). The CDR3 is CASSKQVQRGFESQHF. For the CDR3, the DNA is TGTGCCAGTAGTAAACAGGTCCAGCGGGGGTTTGAGTCCCAGCATTTT.

This clone showed up just once. This chain connects TRBV30 to TRBJ1-1; TRBD1 agrees at 7 bases. CDR3 length: 13 residues. V lost 4 bases to trimming and J lost 1 base; unmatched junction nucleotides: 3. Germline V CDR1 and CDR2: GTSNPN, SVGIG (reference sequence). The DNA for the CDR3 is TGTGCCTGGAAGGGACAGCCGAACACTGAAGCTTTCTTT. It codes for CAWKGQPNTEAFF.

The genes are TRBV5-8 and TRBJ2-7, with D tentatively TRBD1 (5 bases). Germline assignment: CDR1 SGHTS and CDR2 YDEGEE. V lost 3 bases and J lost 2, with 12 bases in between. The CDR3 is 14 residues long. CDR3 bases: TGTGCCAGCAGCTCCATGCCAGGGACCTACGAGCAGTACTTC. Translation gives CASSSMPGTYEQYF.

This chain connects TRBV19 to TRBJ1-2; D remains unclear. The germline V gene encodes CDR1 LNHDA and CDR2 SQIVND (reference sequence). The V end was cut by 4 bases, the J end by 2 bases, with 14 bases between. The CDR3 consists of 15 residues. The CDR3 sequence is CASSNQHSSNYGYTF. As DNA, the CDR3 is TGTGCCAGTAGTAACCAGCACAGCTCCAACTATGGCTACACCTTC.

The rearrangement links TRBV6-5 to TRBJ2-5; 9 bases are shared with TRBD1. Per the germline V gene, CDR1 is MNHEY and CDR2 is SVGAGI. V lost 6 bases, J lost 5 bases, and 7 bases stayed unmatched. The CDR3 is 14 residues long. The CDR3 loop is CASSPTGGVETQYF. CDR3 bases: TGTGCCAGCAGCCCAACAGGGGGCGTCGAGACCCAGTACTTC.

The V gene is TRBV3-1 (or the pseudogene TRBV3-2), the J gene TRBJ2-5; D unclear. The V end was cut by 0 bases, the J end by 5 bases, with 13 bases between. The CDR3 spans 15 residues. The germline V gene has CDR1 LGHDT and CDR2 YNNKEL (reference sequence). CDR3 DNA: TGTGCCAGCAGCCAAGATGCGGCGACGAGGGAGACCCAGTACTTC. Translated, it gives CASSQDAATRETQYF.

The rearrangement uses TRBV3-1 (or the pseudogene TRBV3-2) and TRBJ1-5; a weak D match, TRBD1 (5 bases). With 6 bases removed from V and 7 bases from J, the gap between germline ends came to 25 bases. Germline V lookup: CDR1 LGHDT, CDR2 YNNKEL (reference sequence). This CDR3 has 17 amino acids. CDR3 protein: CASRLLRAGPGGQPQHF. The CDR3 DNA follows: TGTGCCAGCAGACTACTTAGAGCAGGCCCCGGGGGGCAGCCCCAGCATTTT.

This clone appeared once. The chain has TRBV2 and TRBJ2-1, with 7 bases identical to TRBD1. Trimming took 3 bases from V and 8 from J; bases not matched to a gene: 1. The germline gives CDR1 SNHLY, CDR2 FYNNEI. This CDR3 region has 12 residues. CDR3 DNA sequence: TGTGCCAGCAGTGACAGGGGGTATGAGCAGTTCTTC. Protein sequence: CASSDRGYEQFF.

The CDR3 sequence: CASSFWFGRGTYEQYF. In DNA form, the CDR3 reads TGTGCCAGCAGCTTTTGGTTCGGCAGGGGAACCTACGAGCAGTACTTC. The chain is built from TRBV5-6 and TRBJ2-7; a possible D gene is TRBD1 (6 bases). From germline, CDR1 is SGHDT and CDR2 YYEEEE. The CDR3 has 16 amino acids. With 2 bases removed from V and 2 bases from J, the gap between germline ends came to 17 bases.

This chain joins TRBV7-2 and TRBJ1-2, with D unclear. Germline V gene lookup returns CDR1 SGHTA and CDR2 FQGNSA. V lost 0 bases and J 1 base, leaving 3 bases between the germline ends. The CDR3 extends over 13 amino acids. The CDR3 nucleotides read TGTGCCAGCAGCTTAGCCCTTAACTATGGCTACACCTTC. It translates to CASSLALNYGYTF.

The chain couples TRBV7-2 to TRBJ2-7, with D tentatively TRBD2 (7 bases). Trimming pared 5 bases from V and 4 bases from J, leaving 15 bases between. Germline V gene data show CDR1 as SGHTA and CDR2 as FQGNSA. CDR3 length: 14 residues. CDR3 nucleotide sequence: TGTGCCAGCAGCCTCGGGGGGACACAGTACGAGCAGTACTTC. Protein product: CASSLGGTQYEQYF.

This clone was observed a few times. The chain carries TRBV6-2 or TRBV6-3 and TRBJ1-2; unclear D gene. V lost 5 bases and J lost 1, with 8 bases in between. The CDR3 totals 13 residues. Germline assignment: CDR1 MNHEY and CDR2 SVGEGT. CDR3 amino acids: CASSMTGNYGYTF. CDR3 nucleotides: TGTGCCAGCAGTATGACGGGTAACTATGGCTACACCTTC.

This chain joins TRBV7-9 and TRBJ2-7; 10 nucleotides match TRBD2. CDR3 size: 15 residues. Unmatched junction bases numbered 9, after V lost 5 bases and J lost 5 bases. Germline V CDR1 and CDR2: SEHNR, FQNEAQ (reference sequence). The CDR3 bases are TGTGCCAGCAGCCCGGGGACTAGCGACTTAGACGAGCAGTACTTC. Protein: CASSPGTSDLDEQYF.

This clone was seen just once. The V call is TRBV24-1, the J call TRBJ1-2; no definite D call. This CDR3 is built from 14 residues. CDR1 is KGHDR, CDR2 SFDVKD, per germline. V dropped 3 bases and J dropped 4 bases, with 11 bases sitting between them. The CDR3 is CATSDPSLPYGYTF. DNA for the CDR3: TGTGCCACCAGTGATCCTAGCCTTCCCTATGGCTACACCTTC.

V and J are TRBV6-5 and TRBJ2-7; tentatively, D is TRBD1 (5 bases). CDR1 is MNHEY, CDR2 SVGAGI, per germline. The CDR3 runs 13 residues. The V end was cut by 5 bases, the J end by 2 bases, with 10 bases between. The CDR3 bases are TGTGCCAGCAGTCACAGGCCACCCTACGAGCAGTACTTC. Protein: CASSHRPPYEQYF.

V and J are TRBV4-1 and TRBJ2-5, with D tentatively TRBD2 (7 bases). Trimming cost V 0 bases and J 4 bases, with 18 bases left between them. CDR1 is MGHRA and CDR2 is YSYEKL in the germline V gene. The length of the CDR3 is 17 residues. CDR3 sequence: CASSQEEVGGPGETQYF. The DNA for the CDR3 is TGCGCCAGCAGCCAAGAGGAGGTGGGGGGGCCAGGAGAGACCCAGTACTTC.